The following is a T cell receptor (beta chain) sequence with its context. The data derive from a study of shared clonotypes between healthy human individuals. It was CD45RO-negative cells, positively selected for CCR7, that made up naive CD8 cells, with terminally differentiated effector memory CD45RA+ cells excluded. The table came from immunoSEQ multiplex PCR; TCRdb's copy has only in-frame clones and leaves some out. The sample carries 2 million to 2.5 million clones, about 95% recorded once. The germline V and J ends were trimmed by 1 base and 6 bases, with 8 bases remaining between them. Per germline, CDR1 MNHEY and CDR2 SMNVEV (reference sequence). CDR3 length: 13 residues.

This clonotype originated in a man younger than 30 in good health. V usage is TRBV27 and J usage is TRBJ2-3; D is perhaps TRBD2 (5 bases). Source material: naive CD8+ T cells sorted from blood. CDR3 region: CASSLFGEDTQYF. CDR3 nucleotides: TGTGCCAGCAGTTTATTTGGGGAGGATACGCAGTATTTT.